The clone carrying this T cell receptor (beta chain) was found many times. Its antigen is undetermined. Molecules of cDNA were individually given unique molecular identifiers that were attached to them. TCRdb re-called the 5' RACE reads through MiXCR, storing one row per CDR3 protein. This table holds about 16,000 distinct CDR3 sequences, approximately 4.8% found once. The V end lost 0 bases, the J end lost 6 bases, and 12 bases lay between the germline ends. CDR3 length equals 15 residues. Germline V CDR1 and CDR2: MNHNY, SVGAGI (reference sequence). The sample belongs to a study of early T cells in non-severe SARS-CoV-2 infection. On the study more broadly: From unsorted whole blood, bulk RNA was sequenced, and the chains remained unpaired.

General study points: Database matching using VDJdb favored anti-spike CD8 responses, with private and CD4 specificities left missing.

The TCR comes from an adult who was a healthcare worker with PCR-confirmed SARS-CoV-2 infection or an uninfected control (not recorded which). The chain uses TRBV6-6 and TRBJ1-5, with D perhaps TRBD1 (6 bases). The specimen was whole blood. CDR3 protein: CASSYSGGVGQPQHF. The DNA for the CDR3 is TGTGCCAGCAGTTACTCGGGGGGCGTGGGTCAGCCCCAGCATTTT.